What follows are 30 T cell receptor beta chains derived from one specimen sequenced in a study of T cells in localized non-small cell lung cancer. TCRdb's copy holds only in-frame clones and misses some; the assay was immunoSEQ multiplex PCR. The table includes 20,000 to 25,000 clones, 70% to 90% detected once. The sample consisted of PBMCs, taken before any cancer treatment. Receptors originate from a woman aged 35-70 years with stage II squamous cell lung carcinoma.

The V and J genes are TRBV18 and TRBJ2-7; 7 bases line up with TRBD2. Germline CDR1 KGHSH, CDR2 LQKENI. This CDR3 contains 15 residues. The trim removed 5 bases at V and 1 base at J, leaving 8 bases unmatched. CDR3 loop: CASSESRGSSYEQYF. The CDR3 DNA sequence: TGTGCCAGCTCAGAGTCGCGCGGGAGTTCCTACGAGCAGTACTTC.

V gene TRBV5-4 combines with J gene TRBJ2-7; D gene unclear. With 2 bases removed from V and 3 bases from J, the gap between germline ends came to 6 bases. This CDR3 spans 12 amino acids. CDR1 is SGHNT and CDR2 is YYREEE in the germline V gene (reference sequence). CDR3 amino acids: CASSFDDYEQYF. Written as DNA, the CDR3 is TGTGCCAGCAGCTTCGACGACTACGAGCAGTACTTC.

The J gene is TRBJ1-1, the V gene TRBV7-9, with D possibly being TRBD1 (5 bases). The CDR3 is 14 residues long. V lost 3 bases and J 0 bases, leaving 8 bases between the germline ends. Germline values: CDR1 SEHNR, CDR2 FQNEAQ (reference sequence). DNA for the CDR3: TGTGCCAGCAGCTTGGAGGGGTTGAACACTGAAGCTTTCTTT. This gives the protein CASSLEGLNTEAFF.

The J gene is TRBJ2-1, the V gene TRBV4-3, with D possibly being TRBD2 (5 bases). CDR3 length: 16 amino acids. The germline V and J ends were trimmed by 0 bases and 8 bases, with 17 bases remaining between them. The germline gives CDR1 LGHNA, CDR2 YSLEER. The CDR3 loop reads CASSQEGGSGWDEQFF. DNA of the CDR3: TGCGCCAGCAGCCAAGAGGGTGGGAGCGGTTGGGATGAGCAGTTCTTC.

This clone was detected only a few times. The chain is built from TRBV28 and TRBJ1-3; D unresolved. V lost 5 bases and J 0 bases, leaving 5 bases between the germline ends. Germline CDR1 reads MDHEN; CDR2 reads SYDVKM. The CDR3 has 13 amino acids. CDR3 in DNA: TGTGCCAGCAGTACATCCTCTGGAAACACCATATATTTT. Encoded protein: CASSTSSGNTIYF.

CDR3 sequence (DNA): TGTGCCAGCAGCCCCCCACCCAACACAGGGTCGAACACTGAAGCTTTCTTT. Translating it yields CASSPPPNTGSNTEAFF. The rearrangement links TRBV7-9 to TRBJ1-1; D possibly corresponds to TRBD1 (6 bases). With 5 bases removed from V and 1 base from J, the gap between germline ends came to 20 bases. The CDR3 contains 17 residues. CDR1 and CDR2 from the germline V gene are SEHNR and FQNEAQ (reference sequence).

This rearrangement joins TRBV5-1 to TRBJ2-1; the D gene is possibly TRBD2 (5 bases). The germline V and J ends were trimmed by 1 base and 4 bases, with 12 bases remaining between them. Germline lookup yields CDR1 SGHRS and CDR2 YFSETQ. The CDR3 has 15 residues. The DNA of the CDR3 is TGCGCCAGCAGCTTGAAGGGAGAGTCTTACAATGAGCAGTTCTTC. Translation gives CASSLKGESYNEQFF.

This clone was detected once. The chain joins TRBV28 to TRBJ1-3; 7 nucleotides match TRBD1. The trim removed 4 bases at V and 6 bases at J, leaving 9 bases unmatched. The germline V gene encodes CDR1 MDHEN and CDR2 SYDVKM. The CDR3 runs to 15 residues. The CDR3 sequence: CASSWGQGVENTIYF. The CDR3 DNA follows: TGTGCCAGCAGTTGGGGGCAGGGGGTGGAAAACACCATATATTTT.

V is TRBV28 and J is TRBJ2-4; D possibly corresponds to TRBD2 (6 bases). V was shortened by 3 bases and J by 1 base, with 13 bases between the two germline ends. CDR1 and CDR2 (germline): MDHEN, SYDVKM. This CDR3 is 16 amino acids long. CDR3 nucleotide sequence: TGTGCCAGCAGTTTGGAGGGCGAAGGGGCCAAAAACATTCAGTACTTC. Amino acids: CASSLEGEGAKNIQYF. Together with reference TRBV28 and TRBJ2-4, the CDR3 gives the full variable domain: DVKVTQSSRYLVKRTGEKVFLECVQDMDHENMFWYRQDPGLGLRLIYFSYDVKMKEKGDIPEGYSVSREKKERFSLILESASTNQTSMYLCASSLEGEGAKNIQYFGAGTRLSVL.

The chain is built from TRBV28 and TRBJ2-1; 14 bases align to TRBD2. J gave up 5 bases and V 6 bases, and 6 bases lay outside the gene matches. Germline CDR1 is MDHEN and CDR2 is SYDVKM. The CDR3 spans 16 residues. CDR3 nucleotides: TGTGCCAGCAGCTTGGGGGGACTAGCGGGAGACAATGAGCAGTTCTTC. Amino acids: CASSLGGLAGDNEQFF. The whole variable domain, filled in from reference TRBV28 and TRBJ2-1, reads DVKVTQSSRYLVKRTGEKVFLECVQDMDHENMFWYRQDPGLGLRLIYFSYDVKMKEKGDIPEGYSVSREKKERFSLILESASTNQTSMYLCASSLGGLAGDNEQFFGPGTRLTVL.

The chain combines TRBV18 with TRBJ1-2; perhaps TRBD1 as D (5 bases). The germline V gene has CDR1 KGHSH and CDR2 LQKENI. This CDR3 contains 16 residues. Trimming removed 3 bases from V and 0 bases from J, with 14 bases in between. CDR3 protein: CASSPGTGRSNYGYTF. The CDR3 bases are TGTGCCAGCTCACCCGGGACGGGGAGGTCTAACTATGGCTACACCTTC. The variable domain in full, completed from reference TRBV18 and TRBJ1-2, reads NAGVMQNPRHLVRRRGQEARLRCSPMKGHSHVYWYRQLPEEGLKFMVYLQKENIIDESGMPKERFSAEFPKEGPSILRIQQVVRGDSAAYFCASSPGTGRSNYGYTFGSGTRLTVV.

J is TRBJ2-3 and V is TRBV4-2; D not resolved. Trimming removed 0 bases at V and 1 base at J, with 11 bases between. The V gene's germline CDR1 is LGHNA and CDR2 YNFKEQ. The CDR3 is 16 amino acids. The CDR3 loop is CASSQEGPGGTDTQYF. For the CDR3, the DNA is TGTGCCAGCAGCCAAGAAGGGCCCGGCGGCACAGATACGCAGTATTTT.

This sequence joins TRBV19 and TRBJ1-5, with D unclear. The CDR3 runs to 15 residues. Germline V lookup: CDR1 LNHDA, CDR2 SQIVND (reference sequence). Trimming stripped 3 bases from V and 0 bases from J, with 9 bases between. CDR3 sequence (DNA): TGTGCCAGTAGTATGCAACCGTATAGCAATCAGCCCCAGCATTTT. Encoded protein: CASSMQPYSNQPQHF.

The rearrangement uses TRBV5-5 and TRBJ2-3; unclear D gene. The germline V and J ends were trimmed by 1 base and 2 bases, with 14 bases remaining between them. Germline V gene sequence: CDR1 SGHKS, CDR2 YYEKEE (reference sequence). The CDR3 loop spans 16 amino acids. The CDR3 DNA sequence: TGTGCCAGCAGCTTGAGGGCCAGTTTTTCCACAGATACGCAGTATTTT. Encoded protein: CASSLRASFSTDTQYF.

This clone was observed a handful of times. V and J are TRBV5-4 and TRBJ2-1; perhaps TRBD2 as D (6 bases). Deletions cut 4 bases from V and 0 bases from J, with 14 bases between. The CDR3 is 16 residues long. CDR1 is SGHNT, CDR2 YYREEE, per germline (reference sequence). Here the CDR3 DNA reads TGTGCCAGCAGCCAAGGGCTAGCGAGCTCCTACAATGAGCAGTTCTTC. It is translated as CASSQGLASSYNEQFF.

V and J are TRBV7-6 and TRBJ1-4; 10 bases line up with TRBD1. Germline CDR1 and CDR2: SGHVS and FNYEAQ. The CDR3 length is 15 residues. The junction had 6 bases not matched to a gene; V was cut back by 4 bases and J by 7 bases. The CDR3 reads CASSSMTGGIEKLFF. The CDR3 DNA reads as TGTGCCAGCAGCTCAATGACAGGGGGCATTGAAAAACTGTTTTTT.

The chain's CDR3 is CASRLGLAEGNEQFF. In nucleotides, the CDR3 is TGCGCCAGCAGACTCGGACTAGCGGAGGGGAATGAGCAGTTCTTC. The chain links TRBV10-2 to TRBJ2-1; 10 bases match TRBD2. The CDR3 is 15 amino acids. Germline values: CDR1 WSHSY, CDR2 SAAADI. J lost 7 bases, V lost 6 bases, and 9 bases had no gene match.

V usage is TRBV9 and J usage is TRBJ2-1, with 7 bases matching TRBD2. Per the germline V gene, CDR1 is SGDLS and CDR2 is YYNGEE. There are 14 residues in the CDR3. Germline trimming cut 7 bases from V and 6 bases from J; bases unmatched to any gene: 10. DNA for the CDR3: TGTGCCAGCGGTGGCGGGAGTGCCTTCAATGAGCAGTTCTTC. Amino acid sequence: CASGGGSAFNEQFF.

DNA for the CDR3: TGTGCCAGCAGTCCGACTAGCGGGAGGGCCGGGGAGCTGTTTTTT. It yields the protein CASSPTSGRAGELFF. The chain recombines TRBV6-6 with TRBJ2-2, with 14 bases aligning to TRBD2. In germline, CDR1 is MNHNY, CDR2 SVGAGI (reference sequence). The length of the CDR3 is 15 residues. Germline trimming cut 5 bases from V and 6 bases from J; bases unmatched to any gene: 2.

The chain links TRBV6-1 to TRBJ1-2; possibly TRBD1 for D (5 bases). The CDR3 is 13 amino acids. Trimming shortened V by 7 bases and J by 8 bases, and 17 bases separated the two germline ends. Germline CDR1 is MNHNS and CDR2 is SASEGT. The CDR3: CASKRGVDEGYTF. The CDR3 DNA sequence: TGTGCCAGCAAGCGGGGGGTGGATGAGGGCTACACCTTC.

V gene TRBV5-1 combines with J gene TRBJ1-3; the match to TRBD1 covers 7 bases. The germline gives CDR1 SGHRS, CDR2 YFSETQ. The CDR3 has 15 amino acids. The J segment lost 0 bases and the V segment lost 0 bases, leaving 0 bases of the junction unmatched. CDR3 sequence (DNA): TGCGCCAGCAGCTTGGACAGGGGCTCTGGAAACACCATATATTTT. Its translation: CASSLDRGSGNTIYF.

This sequence joins TRBV5-6 and TRBJ1-1; TRBD1 matches at 8 bases. The CDR3 is made up of 16 amino acids. V lost 1 base, J lost 4 bases, and 9 bases stayed unmatched. CDR1 SGHDT and CDR2 YYEEEE come from the germline V gene. The CDR3 is CASSLKGRGQGTEAFF. Written as DNA, the CDR3 is TGTGCCAGCAGCTTGAAGGGCAGGGGGCAAGGCACTGAAGCTTTCTTT.

This sequence joins TRBV28 and TRBJ1-2; unclear D gene. Germline loops: CDR1 MDHEN, CDR2 SYDVKM. The CDR3 is 11 amino acids. Trimming removed 3 bases from V and 6 bases from J, with 5 bases in between. The CDR3 loop reads CASSFYNGYTF. The CDR3 nucleotides read TGTGCCAGCAGTTTTTACAATGGCTACACCTTC.

The chain employs TRBV5-4 and TRBJ2-5, with 11 bases identical to TRBD1. With 4 bases clipped from V and 5 bases from J, the junction kept 13 bases outside the gene matches. CDR1 and CDR2 from the germline V gene are SGHNT and YYREEE (reference sequence). The CDR3 covers 17 residues. The CDR3 DNA is TGTGCCAGCAGCCTGGATGCCGGACAGGGGGCCTTTGAGACCCAGTACTTC. Encoded protein: CASSLDAGQGAFETQYF.

The genes are TRBV19 and TRBJ2-2; D gene uncertain. Trimming shortened V by 7 bases and J by 0 bases, and 9 bases separated the two germline ends. Germline-derived CDR1 and CDR2 are LNHDA and SQIVND (reference sequence). The CDR3 has 14 amino acids. CDR3 DNA: TGTGCCAGTATGATCGCCGCGAACACCGGGGAGCTGTTTTTT. Translation gives CASMIAANTGELFF.

The chain recombines TRBV6-5 with TRBJ2-7; D not resolved. Trimming removed 5 bases at V and 3 bases at J, with 11 bases between. This CDR3 has 13 residues. CDR1 and CDR2 (germline): MNHEY, SVGAGI. The DNA of the CDR3 is TGTGCCAGCAGTCGGACGAAGGACTACGAGCAGTACTTC. Protein: CASSRTKDYEQYF.

The chain has TRBV5-1 and TRBJ2-7; D remains ambiguous. The CDR3 has 13 amino acids. V was cut by 4 bases and J by 2 bases, with 10 bases left in between. From germline, CDR1 is SGHRS and CDR2 YFSETQ. CDR3 sequence (DNA): TGCGCCAGCAGCGCCCCGGCAGCCTACGAGCAGTACTTC. Protein sequence: CASSAPAAYEQYF. Together with reference TRBV5-1 and TRBJ2-7, the CDR3 gives the full variable domain: KAGVTQTPRYLIKTRGQQVTLSCSPISGHRSVSWYQQTPGQGLQFLFEYFSETQRNKGNFPGRFSGRQFSNSRSEMNVSTLELGDSALYLCASSAPAAYEQYFGPGTRLTVT.

In this sample, this clone turned up a few times. The gene calls are TRBV4-2 and TRBJ2-3, with unresolved D. Trimming shortened V by 0 bases and J by 0 bases, and 4 bases separated the two germline ends. This CDR3 comprises 14 residues. CDR1 and CDR2 from the germline V gene are LGHNA and YNFKEQ. The CDR3: CASSQDTSTDTQYF. The CDR3 DNA reads TGTGCCAGCAGCCAAGATACGAGCACAGATACGCAGTATTTT.

Remarks on this clone: Different DNA sequences within this sample yield the same CDR3. V is TRBV6-1 and J is TRBJ2-1; 13 bases fit TRBD2. The J segment lost 9 bases and the V segment lost 6 bases, leaving 8 bases of the junction unmatched. The CDR3 is 15 amino acids. Germline loops: CDR1 MNHNS, CDR2 SASEGT. CDR3 sequence: CASRTGLAGAAEQFF. The CDR3 DNA reads TGTGCCAGCAGGACCGGACTAGCGGGAGCGGCTGAGCAGTTCTTC.

The DNA of the CDR3 is TGCAGCTTGCGACAGGCGGGAGGGCGGGGTACGCAGTATTTT. Its translation: CSLRQAGGRGTQYF. The rearrangement links TRBV29-1 to TRBJ2-3; 9 bases line up with TRBD2. The CDR3 contains 14 residues. Unmatched junction bases numbered 14, after V lost 8 bases and J lost 8 bases. CDR1 SQVTM and CDR2 ANQGSEA come from the germline V gene.